These 2 T cell receptor beta chains were sequenced from one sample in a study of cytomegalovirus exposure and HLA in healthy donors. The PCR made use of 60 Vbeta and 13 Jbeta primers. Some clones are missing from TCRdb's copy, which holds only in-frame ones; the method was immunoSEQ multiplex PCR. The sample shows roughly 200,000 clones, around 76% of them seen only once. The sample comprised PBMCs. The receptors come from a young man in good health and CMV-seronegative.

The rearrangement links TRBV28 to TRBJ2-7; 7 nucleotides align to TRBD2. The junction had 6 bases not matched to a gene; V was cut back by 5 bases and J by 11 bases. Per the germline V gene, CDR1 is MDHEN and CDR2 is SYDVKM. The CDR3 is 11 amino acids. Here the CDR3 reads CASSPGLGKYF. The CDR3 nucleotides are TGTGCCAGCAGTCCTGGACTAGGGAAGTACTTC.

This chain connects TRBV7-9 to TRBJ1-4; TRBD1 matches 7 bases. The CDR3 consists of 15 residues. Germline lookup yields CDR1 SEHNR and CDR2 FQNEAQ (reference sequence). V lost 5 bases and J lost 6; bases outside the gene matches: 9. Here the CDR3 reads CASSDRQGSDEKLFF. The CDR3 nucleotides are TGTGCCAGCAGCGATCGACAGGGCTCGGATGAAAAACTGTTTTTT.